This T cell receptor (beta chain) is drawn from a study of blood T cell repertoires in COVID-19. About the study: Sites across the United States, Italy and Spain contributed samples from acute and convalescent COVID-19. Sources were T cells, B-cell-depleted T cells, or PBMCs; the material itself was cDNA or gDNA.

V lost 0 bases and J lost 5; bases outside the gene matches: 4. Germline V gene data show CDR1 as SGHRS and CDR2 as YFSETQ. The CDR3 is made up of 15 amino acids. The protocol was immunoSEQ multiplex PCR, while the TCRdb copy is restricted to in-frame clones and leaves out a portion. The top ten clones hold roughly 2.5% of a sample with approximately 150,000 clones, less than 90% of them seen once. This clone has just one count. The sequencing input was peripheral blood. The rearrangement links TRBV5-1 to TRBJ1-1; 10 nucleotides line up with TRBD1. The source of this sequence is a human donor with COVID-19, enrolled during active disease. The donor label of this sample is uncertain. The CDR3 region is CASSLGQGAETEAFF. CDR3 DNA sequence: TGCGCCAGCAGCTTGGGACAGGGGGCAGAGACTGAAGCTTTCTTT.